This T cell receptor (beta chain) was sequenced in a study of cytomegalovirus exposure and HLA in healthy donors. The sample holds a few counts of this clone. Sampled while nominally healthy, donors likely had unrecorded immune exposures. PCR amplification relied on 60 Vbeta primers (plus 13 Jbeta primers). Repertoires were generated with immunoSEQ multiplex PCR, while TCRdb's copy carries only in-frame clones and drops some. Among about 180,000 clones listed, around four fifths were seen once. In germline, CDR1 is GTSNPN, CDR2 SVGIG (reference sequence). The CDR3 totals 13 residues. V dropped 2 bases and J dropped 8 bases, with 10 bases sitting between them.

The rearrangement uses TRBV30 and TRBJ1-6; D unclear. The receptor's source is a man aged 18 to 30 in good health and CMV-seronegative. Source material: PBMCs. CDR3 nucleotides: TGTGCCTGGAGTACTGAGGCATATTCACCCCTCCACTTT. Translated: CAWSTEAYSPLHF. Variable domain in full (rest from reference TRBV30 and TRBJ1-6): SQTIHQWPATLVQPVGSPLSLECTVEGTSNPNLYWYRQAAGRGLQLLFYSVGIGQISSEVPQNLSASRPQDRQFILSSKKLLLSDSGFYLCAWSTEAYSPLHFGNGTRLTVT.